This T cell receptor beta chain was found in a study of cytomegalovirus exposure and HLA in healthy donors. Per the germline V gene, CDR1 is SQVTM and CDR2 is ANQGSEA. CDR3 length equals 16 residues. Unmatched junction bases numbered 9, after V lost 1 base and J lost 4 bases. Researchers ran the PCR with 60 Vbeta and 13 Jbeta primers. The protocol was immunoSEQ multiplex PCR, while the TCRdb copy is restricted to in-frame clones and leaves out a portion. The sample includes 150,000 to 200,000 clones, about 80% seen only once; the top ten take around 1.9%. A word on this clone: Its antigen remains unidentified.

The study, taken as a whole, reports: The HLA-A and HLA-B alleles of most subjects were reportedly predicted accurately from TCR beta sequences. Apparent HLA restriction characterized most CMV-associated TCR beta chains in a later analysis.

The sample was PBMCs. The TCR comes from a woman aged 18-29 years in good health and CMV-seropositive. V and J are TRBV29-1 and TRBJ2-5; 10 nucleotides line up with TRBD1. The CDR3 spells CSVEGRTGGPSETQYF. CDR3 sequence (DNA): TGCAGCGTTGAAGGTCGGACAGGGGGTCCGTCAGAGACCCAGTACTTC.